This T cell receptor (beta chain) originates from a study of cytomegalovirus exposure and HLA in healthy donors. Across the whole study: The Caucasian-associated ancestry cluster contained approximately 81% of the approximately 400 genotyped donors. Study-wide findings and caveats: CMV serostatus stood as the only immune exposure information on hand. Despite most TCR sequences being rare, some public TCRs occurred in many donors. In vitro data verified a few CMV-associated chains as specific for CMV antigens.

The study ran its PCR with 60 Vbeta and 13 Jbeta primers. TCRdb's table, derived via immunoSEQ multiplex PCR, lists solely in-frame clones and lacks some. The sample comprises more than 85,000 clones, approximately 87% of which are singletons, and 2% to 3% rests with the top ten. Germline V gives CDR1 SGHRS, CDR2 YFSETQ. This CDR3 region has 18 residues. After removal of 4 bases from V and 2 bases from J, the junction contained 17 bases not matched to a gene. With regard to this clone: Its target is not known.

This sequence originates from a man aged 40-50 years in good health and CMV-seronegative. The gene calls are TRBV5-1 and TRBJ1-2; 7 nucleotides align to TRBD1. Sequencing was performed on PBMCs. CDR3 coding DNA: TGCGCCAGCAGCAGTCGACAGGGAACTAACTTCATGAACTATGGCTACACCTTC. Translating it yields CASSSRQGTNFMNYGYTF.